This T cell receptor (beta chain) is drawn from a study of graft-versus-host responses after intestinal transplantation. Overall study context: Multivisceral, liver-intestinal, or isolated intestinal transplants were given to recipients. Anti-thymocyte globulin was used for induction in all recipients, who then took tacrolimus and steroids for roughly three years.

With respect to this clone: Its matching antigen is unknown.

Only in-frame clones appear in the TCRdb table, and some are missing; sequencing was by immunoSEQ multiplex PCR. The repertoire holds 85,000 to 90,000 clones, with around 86% as singletons. Whole-study results and caveats: Among circulating GvH clones, peak levels were associated with early post-transplant declines in HvG clones. Those patients showing graft-donor T cell macrochimerism displayed high graft-versus-host to host-versus-graft clonal ratios in allografts.

Per germline, CDR1 SGDLS and CDR2 YYNGEE. The V and J ends lost 2 bases and 2 bases respectively, with 25 bases between them. CDR3 length: 19 amino acids. This material consisted of unstimulated CD8+ T cells sorted from spleen or lymph node cells, taken before intestinal transplant. The chain is built from TRBV9 and TRBJ1-2; weak D call: TRBD1 (5 bases). The sequence was collected from a human donor who received an intestinal transplant. CDR3 amino acids: CASSVSEAGPIDHNYGYTF. The CDR3 nucleotides are TGTGCCAGCAGCGTCTCGGAGGCGGGACCTATCGACCACAACTATGGCTACACCTTC.